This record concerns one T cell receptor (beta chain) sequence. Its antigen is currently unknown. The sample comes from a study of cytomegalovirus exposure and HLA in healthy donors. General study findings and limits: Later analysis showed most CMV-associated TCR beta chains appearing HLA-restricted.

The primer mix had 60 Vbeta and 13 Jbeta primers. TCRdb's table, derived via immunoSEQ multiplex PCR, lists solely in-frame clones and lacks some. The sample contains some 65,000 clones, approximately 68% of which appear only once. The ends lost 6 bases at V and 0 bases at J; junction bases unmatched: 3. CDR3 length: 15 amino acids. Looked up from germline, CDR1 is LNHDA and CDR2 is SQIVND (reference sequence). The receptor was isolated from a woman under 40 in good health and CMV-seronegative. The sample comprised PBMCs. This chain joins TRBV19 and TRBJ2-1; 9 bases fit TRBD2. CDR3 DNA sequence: TGTGCCAGTAGGACTAGCGGAGACTCCTACAATGAGCAGTTCTTC. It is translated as CASRTSGDSYNEQFF.